These 31 T cell receptor beta chains were all obtained from the same sample, sequenced in a study of blood T cell repertoires in COVID-19. Measured with immunoSEQ multiplex PCR; TCRdb has only the in-frame clones, and not every one. Of 35,000 to 50,000 clones in the sample, roughly 76% were seen once. The sample comprised peripheral blood. Receptors were obtained from a man aged 70-80 years with active or convalescent COVID-19.

The V and J genes are TRBV29-1 and TRBJ2-2; 8 bases fit TRBD1. V was clipped by 5 bases and J by 5 bases; unmatched bases: 7. This CDR3 contains 14 residues. Germline CDR1 is SQVTM and CDR2 is ANQGSEA. The CDR3 loop is CSVLDRGVTGELFF. CDR3 in DNA: TGCAGCGTTCTAGACAGGGGAGTTACCGGGGAGCTGTTTTTT.

The genes are TRBV23-1 and TRBJ2-5, with D possibly TRBD1 on 6 matching bases. TRBV23-1 is classed as an ORF, of uncertain function. The CDR3 covers 16 residues. V shed 2 bases and J shed 3 bases, with 16 bases lying between them. This chain's CDR3 is CASSQKGRTVEETQYF. DNA for the CDR3: TGCGCCAGCAGTCAAAAAGGAAGGACAGTGGAAGAGACCCAGTACTTC.

The genes are TRBV6-1 and TRBJ1-1, with D possibly TRBD1 on 6 matching bases. This CDR3 is 14 amino acids long. Germline V gene sequence: CDR1 MNHNS, CDR2 SASEGT. The germline V and J ends were trimmed by 2 bases and 1 base, with 8 bases remaining between them. CDR3 nucleotides: TGTGCCAGCAGTGAACAGGGGAGGAACACTGAAGCTTTCTTT. As protein: CASSEQGRNTEAFF.

This clone was counted only a few times. This chain links TRBV12-5 with TRBJ2-7; TRBD1 agrees at 7 bases. The CDR3 runs 16 residues. Germline values: CDR1 LGHNT, CDR2 FRNRAP. The J segment lost 3 bases and the V segment lost 2 bases, leaving 10 bases of the junction unmatched. Written as DNA, the CDR3 is TGTGCTAGTGGTTTGCGGACCGGGACAGTATTCTACGAGCAGTACTTC. The encoded protein is CASGLRTGTVFYEQYF. Variable domain in full (rest from reference TRBV12-5 and TRBJ2-7): DARVTQTPRHKVTEMGQEVTMRCQPILGHNTVFWYRQTMMQGLELLAYFRNRAPLDDSGMPKDRFSAEMPDATLATLKIQPSEPRDSAVYFCASGLRTGTVFYEQYFGPGTRLTVT.

V gene TRBV12-2 combines with J gene TRBJ2-7; TRBD1 is the table's D call, not checked against the DNA. TRBV12-2 is flagged as a pseudogene. The CDR3 has 14 residues. CDR3 region: CASRLLHRSYEQYF. The CDR3 DNA reads TGTGCAAGTCGCTTATTACACAGGAGCTACGAGCAGTACTTC.

The rearrangement links TRBV2 to TRBJ1-3, with a possible D match to TRBD1 (6 bases). V lost 0 bases and J 2 bases, leaving 14 bases between the germline ends. CDR1 is SNHLY and CDR2 is FYNNEI in the germline V gene. The CDR3 covers 17 residues. In nucleotides, the CDR3 is TGTGCCAGCAGTGAAGCTAGTGGGGGGGCGCCTGGAAACACCATATATTTT. Translated, it gives CASSEASGGAPGNTIYF. Variable domain in full (rest from reference TRBV2 and TRBJ1-3): EPEVTQTPSHQVTQMGQEVILRCVPISNHLYFYWYRQILGQKVEFLVSFYNNEISEKSEIFDDQFSVERPDGSNFTLKIRSTKLEDSAMYFCASSEASGGAPGNTIYFGEGSWLTVV.

The chain links TRBV14 to TRBJ2-7, with a tentative D call TRBD1 (6 bases). The CDR3 totals 24 residues. Germline V gene lookup returns CDR1 SGHDN and CDR2 FVKESK. V lost 4 bases and J 7 bases, leaving 47 bases between the germline ends. The CDR3 nucleotides read TGTGCCAGCAGCCTTCTTGTCTTCGGGTCAACCGGGACACATAAAGATCTACGCTTTCTAGAGCAGTACTTC. Its protein is CASSLLVFGSTGTHKDLRFLEQYF. Combining the CDR3 with reference TRBV14 and TRBJ2-7 gives the whole variable domain EAGVTQFPSHSVIEKGQTVTLRCDPISGHDNLYWYRRVMGKEIKFLLHFVKESKQDESGMPNNRFLAERTGGTYSTLKVQPAELEDSGVYFCASSLLVFGSTGTHKDLRFLEQYFGPGTRLTVT.

This clone came up once. V gene TRBV2 combines with J gene TRBJ1-5; 7 nucleotides align to TRBD1. V dropped 7 bases and J dropped 6; count of bases not matched to a gene: 9. This CDR3 has 14 residues. CDR1 and CDR2 (germline): SNHLY, FYNNEI. The CDR3 is CASNGGRGSQPQHF. The CDR3 DNA is TGTGCCAGCAATGGAGGCAGGGGGAGTCAGCCCCAGCATTTT.

The chain uses TRBV2 and TRBJ1-6, with D perhaps TRBD1 (5 bases). CDR3 length equals 17 residues. Trimming removed 8 bases at V and 7 bases at J, with 24 bases between. Germline CDR1 and CDR2: SNHLY and FYNNEI. Written as DNA, the CDR3 is TGTGCCAGCCGGGCCAGGGAGGGGTCGCTCACAAATTCACCCCTCCACTTT. Translating it yields CASRAREGSLTNSPLHF. Together with reference TRBV2 and TRBJ1-6, the CDR3 gives the full variable domain: EPEVTQTPSHQVTQMGQEVILRCVPISNHLYFYWYRQILGQKVEFLVSFYNNEISEKSEIFDDQFSVERPDGSNFTLKIRSTKLEDSAMYFCASRAREGSLTNSPLHFGNGTRLTVT.

This clone occurred a few times. The CDR3 DNA sequence: TGTGCCAGCAGCTTGAGAGCAGATACGCAGTATTTT. Its protein is CASSLRADTQYF. The genes are TRBV5-8 and TRBJ2-3; no clear D gene. Germline V CDR1 and CDR2: SGHTS, YDEGEE. The ends were cut back, 1 base at V and 4 bases at J, with 4 bases in the middle. The CDR3 contains 12 residues.

The V gene is TRBV4-1, the J gene TRBJ2-3, with D perhaps matching TRBD2 (7 bases). V lost 1 base to trimming and J lost 1 base, with 18 bases between them. Germline lookup yields CDR1 MGHRA and CDR2 YSYEKL. The CDR3 consists of 18 residues. Here the CDR3 DNA reads TGCGCCAGCAGCCAAGTAGCTCAGTGGGGGGGGCGCACAGATACGCAGTATTTT. Residues: CASSQVAQWGGRTDTQYF.

This clone has only one observation. The chain employs TRBV2 and TRBJ2-1, with 7 bases aligning to TRBD1. This CDR3 spans 14 amino acids. CDR1 is SNHLY, CDR2 FYNNEI, per germline. Trimming removed 7 bases from V and 3 bases from J; junction bases left unmatched: 6. The CDR3 here is CASTRDSHYNEQFF. For the CDR3, the DNA is TGTGCCAGCACCCGGGACAGTCACTACAATGAGCAGTTCTTC.

The rearrangement links TRBV5-5 to TRBJ2-2, with D perhaps matching TRBD1 (5 bases). This CDR3 is built from 17 residues. With 0 bases removed from V and 8 bases from J, the gap between germline ends came to 20 bases. CDR1 and CDR2 (germline): SGHKS, YYEKEE (reference sequence). CDR3 region: CASSLGQPTPGSGELFF. In nucleotides, the CDR3 is TGTGCCAGCAGCTTGGGACAGCCCACCCCAGGCTCTGGGGAGCTGTTTTTT.

This clone was observed once. This chain connects TRBV11-1 to TRBJ2-1, with D perhaps matching TRBD2 (6 bases). The V gene lost 3 bases and the J gene lost 9 bases, with 15 bases spanning the gap. The germline V gene has CDR1 SGHAT and CDR2 FQDESV (reference sequence). The CDR3 spans 14 residues. This chain's CDR3 is CASSFSRLVSEQFF. Here the CDR3 DNA reads TGTGCCAGCAGCTTCTCCCGACTAGTCAGTGAGCAGTTCTTC. The full variable domain, its missing parts supplied by reference TRBV11-1 and TRBJ2-1, is EAEVAQSPRYKITEKSQAVAFWCDPISGHATLYWYRQILGQGPELLVQFQDESVVDDSQLPKDRFSAERLKGVDSTLKIQPAELGDSAMYLCASSFSRLVSEQFFGPGTRLTVL.

This clone showed up just once. The V call is TRBV10-3, the J call TRBJ1-4, with D unresolved. CDR1 is ENHRY and CDR2 is SYGVKD in the germline V gene. This CDR3 region has 16 residues. Deletions cut 6 bases from V and 7 bases from J, with 21 bases between. The CDR3 nucleotides are TGTGCCATCAGCGAGGGCAGCTCTGCAGGTAGTGAAAAACTGTTTTTT. This encodes CAISEGSSAGSEKLFF.

The CDR3 sequence is CATSRGGQGGNTIYF. The CDR3, as DNA: TGTGCCACCAGCAGAGGGGGACAGGGTGGAAACACCATATATTTT. The chain combines TRBV15 with TRBJ1-3; 9 nucleotides match TRBD1. Losses at the gene ends were 1 base for V and 3 bases for J; bases not matched to a gene: 1. Per germline, CDR1 LNHNV and CDR2 YYDKDF (reference sequence). This CDR3 region has 15 residues.

J is TRBJ2-1 and V is TRBV3-1 (or the pseudogene TRBV3-2); D ambiguous. Trimming removed 1 base from V and 4 bases from J, with 8 bases in between. CDR1 LGHDT and CDR2 YNNKEL come from the germline V gene (reference sequence). The CDR3 totals 14 residues. The CDR3 here is CASSQAGGYNEQFF. The CDR3 region has the DNA TGTGCCAGCAGCCAAGCGGGTGGGTACAATGAGCAGTTCTTC.

This chain connects TRBV21-1 to TRBJ2-3; the D call of TRBD1 is as the table states it, not checked on the DNA. TRBV21-1 counts as a pseudogene. The CDR3 runs to 18 residues. In DNA, the CDR3 is TGTGCCAGCAGCAAAGATGAGGGAAGGGGGCGAATCACAGATACGCAGTATTTT. This encodes CASSKDEGRGRITDTQYF.

V gene TRBV10-3 combines with J gene TRBJ1-6; the match to TRBD1 covers 7 bases. Trimming took 5 bases from V and 5 from J; bases not matched to a gene: 9. Per the germline V gene, CDR1 is ENHRY and CDR2 is SYGVKD. The CDR3 length is 16 residues. This chain's CDR3 is CAISFDRAKNNSPLHF. The DNA of the CDR3 is TGTGCCATCAGTTTTGACAGGGCAAAAAATAATTCACCCCTCCACTTT.

The chain links TRBV6-5 to TRBJ1-2, with TRBD1 matching 9 bases. Trimming took 5 bases from V and 8 from J; bases not matched to a gene: 9. This CDR3 is built from 14 residues. The V gene's germline CDR1 is MNHEY and CDR2 SVGAGI. CDR3 DNA: TGTGCCAGCAGTCACAAACAGGGGGCGGGAGGCTACACCTTC. Protein sequence: CASSHKQGAGGYTF.

The table lists this clone with a few counts. The chain recombines TRBV6-1 with TRBJ1-6; a weak D match, TRBD1 (5 bases). Per germline, CDR1 MNHNS and CDR2 SASEGT. The CDR3 runs 16 residues. V was pared by 1 base and J by 3 bases, with 10 bases between. For the CDR3, the DNA is TGTGCCAGCAGTGAAGTAGCAGGGATCTATAATTCACCCCTCCACTTT. As protein: CASSEVAGIYNSPLHF.

The rearrangement links TRBV5-1 to TRBJ2-3; TRBD1 might be the D (5 bases). The V and J ends lost 3 bases and 4 bases respectively, with 18 bases between them. In germline, CDR1 is SGHRS, CDR2 YFSETQ. This CDR3 has 16 residues. The CDR3 loop reads CASSSTGGRGADTQYF. DNA of the CDR3: TGCGCCAGCAGCTCCACAGGTGGTCGTGGGGCAGATACGCAGTATTTT.

The chain has TRBV6-5 and TRBJ1-2; D ambiguous. Germline lookup yields CDR1 MNHEY and CDR2 SVGAGI. Deletions cut 6 bases from V and 1 base from J, with 9 bases between. CDR3 size: 13 residues. CDR3 sequence reads: CASRAQINYGYTF. CDR3 in DNA: TGTGCCAGCAGGGCACAAATTAACTATGGCTACACCTTC.

The V and J genes are TRBV9 and TRBJ2-7; 8 positions agree with TRBD2. Germline CDR1 is SGDLS and CDR2 is YYNGEE. This CDR3 comprises 14 residues. V trimming: 0 bases; J trimming: 4 bases; junction bases outside the gene matches: 3. The CDR3 loop reads CASSVDGTSYEQYF. The CDR3 DNA reads TGTGCCAGCAGCGTAGATGGGACTAGTTACGAGCAGTACTTC.

This chain uses TRBV13 with TRBJ2-7; 10 bases map to TRBD2. CDR3 length: 16 amino acids. CDR1 and CDR2 (germline): PRHDT, FYEKMQ (reference sequence). V dropped 3 bases and J dropped 2; count of bases not matched to a gene: 7. Written as DNA, the CDR3 is TGTGCCAGCAGCTTGTATAGCGGGGGGCCCCCCTACGAGCAGTACTTC. Its protein is CASSLYSGGPPYEQYF.

The CDR3 DNA sequence: TGCGCCAGTGCCAGGGACAGACAAAATGAGCAGTTCTTC. It is translated as CASARDRQNEQFF. The chain carries TRBV10-1 and TRBJ2-1, with 7 nucleotides matching TRBD1. CDR1 and CDR2 from the germline V gene are WNHNN and SYGVQD (reference sequence). V was clipped by 9 bases and J by 7 bases; unmatched bases: 9. The CDR3 contains 13 residues.

The V call is TRBV27, the J call TRBJ1-3; a weak D match, TRBD1 (6 bases). CDR3 length: 15 amino acids. The V gene's germline CDR1 is MNHEY and CDR2 SMNVEV (reference sequence). V lost 7 bases, J lost 7 bases, and 20 bases lay in between. Here the CDR3 reads CASTLSAGDWNTIYF. CDR3 nucleotides: TGTGCCAGCACCCTTTCTGCAGGGGATTGGAACACCATATATTTT.

CDR3 protein: CAWSRGTRANYGYTF. CDR3 nucleotide sequence: TGTGCCTGGAGCCGGGGAACCCGAGCTAACTATGGCTACACCTTC. The chain recombines TRBV30 with TRBJ1-2; D not certain. CDR1 and CDR2 from the germline V gene are GTSNPN and SVGIG (reference sequence). Trimming stripped 3 bases from V and 0 bases from J, with 14 bases between. The CDR3 is made up of 15 amino acids. Together with reference TRBV30 and TRBJ1-2, the CDR3 gives the full variable domain: SQTIHQWPATLVQPVGSPLSLECTVEGTSNPNLYWYRQAAGRGLQLLFYSVGIGQISSEVPQNLSASRPQDRQFILSSKKLLLSDSGFYLCAWSRGTRANYGYTFGSGTRLTVV.

V and J are TRBV2 and TRBJ2-3, with TRBD2 matching 7 bases. The CDR3 runs 11 residues. Germline V lookup: CDR1 SNHLY, CDR2 FYNNEI. The CDR3 DNA sequence: TGTGCTGCCGCCGGGAGGGATACGCAGTATTTT. Encoded protein: CAAAGRDTQYF.

The chain joins TRBV10-2 to TRBJ2-1; D may be TRBD1 (6 bases). The CDR3 is made up of 14 amino acids. V lost 10 bases and J lost 0, with 13 bases in between. From germline, CDR1 is WSHSY and CDR2 SAAADI. The DNA for the CDR3 is TGCGCCAACCCCGGGACATTCTCCTACAATGAGCAGTTCTTC. This encodes CANPGTFSYNEQFF.

The chain carries TRBV5-1 and TRBJ2-3; 14 bases line up with TRBD2. The germline gives CDR1 SGHRS, CDR2 YFSETQ. This CDR3 is 16 amino acids long. Trimming took 2 bases from V and 7 from J; bases not matched to a gene: 6. The CDR3: CASSFQTSGGAHTQYF. CDR3 DNA sequence: TGCGCCAGCAGCTTCCAGACTAGCGGGGGGGCGCATACGCAGTATTTT.